One sample yielded the 27 T cell receptor beta chains listed below, sequenced in a study of blood T cell repertoires in COVID-19. Repertoires were generated with immunoSEQ multiplex PCR, while TCRdb's copy carries only in-frame clones and drops some. This table has 45,000 to 50,000 clones, 88% appearing once. The sequencing input was peripheral blood. These receptors were obtained from a man over 45 with acute or convalescent COVID-19.

This rearrangement joins TRBV9 to TRBJ1-1; 8 bases agree with TRBD1. The CDR3 is made up of 13 amino acids. V was clipped by 2 bases and J by 8 bases; unmatched bases: 5. From germline, CDR1 is SGDLS and CDR2 YYNGEE. CDR3 DNA: TGTGCCAGCAGCGTCGCTGACAGGGGCGAAGCTTTCTTT. This codes for CASSVADRGEAFF.

The chain uses TRBV5-1 and TRBJ2-3; 9 bases map to TRBD1. Germline V CDR1 and CDR2: SGHRS, YFSETQ. After removal of 5 bases from V and 3 bases from J, the junction contained 4 bases not matched to a gene. This CDR3 contains 14 residues. The CDR3 region is CASRDRGGTDTQYF. For the CDR3, the DNA is TGCGCCAGCAGGGACAGGGGAGGGACAGATACGCAGTATTTT.

The chain uses TRBV6-2 or TRBV6-3 and TRBJ2-7; no firm D call. From germline, CDR1 is MNHEY and CDR2 SVGEGT. Deletions cut 4 bases from V and 3 bases from J, with 7 bases between. This CDR3 region has 12 residues. CDR3 loop: CASSLELYEQYF. The CDR3 bases are TGTGCCAGCAGTTTAGAGCTCTACGAGCAGTACTTC.

V usage is TRBV2 and J usage is TRBJ1-3; no definite D call. Trimming removed 7 bases from V and 1 base from J, with 11 bases in between. Germline loops: CDR1 SNHLY, CDR2 FYNNEI. This CDR3 is built from 14 residues. The DNA for the CDR3 is TGTGCCAGCACCCGGGGAACTTCTGGAAACACCATATATTTT. It yields the protein CASTRGTSGNTIYF.

V and J are TRBV9 and TRBJ2-1; no clear D. Trimming took off 1 base at V and 0 bases at J, with 17 bases between the two ends. This CDR3 spans 18 amino acids. Germline values: CDR1 SGDLS, CDR2 YYNGEE. CDR3 sequence: CASSVYVGGGYSYNEQFF. CDR3 coding DNA: TGTGCCAGCAGCGTATATGTGGGTGGCGGCTACTCCTACAATGAGCAGTTCTTC.

The chain links TRBV6-1 to TRBJ1-5, with D hard to call. Germline V CDR1 and CDR2: MNHNS, SASEGT. CDR3 size: 16 residues. With 3 bases removed from V and 5 bases from J, the gap between germline ends came to 17 bases. As DNA, the CDR3 is TGTGCCAGCAGTGAGGGTGCAGGACTCATCTATCAGCCCCAGCATTTT. Translating it yields CASSEGAGLIYQPQHF.

The chain joins TRBV7-3 to TRBJ2-5, with 10 bases aligning to TRBD2. V lost 4 bases and J lost 5; bases outside the gene matches: 13. In germline, CDR1 is SGHTA, CDR2 FQGTGA. The CDR3 covers 17 residues. CDR3 residues: CASSSSGTSVRGETQYF. CDR3 bases: TGTGCCAGCAGCTCGTCCGGGACTAGCGTTAGAGGGGAGACCCAGTACTTC.

The chain employs TRBV5-6 and TRBJ2-7, with D possibly matching TRBD2 (5 bases). Trimming stripped 3 bases from V and 1 base from J, with 14 bases between. Germline V lookup: CDR1 SGHDT, CDR2 YYEEEE. The CDR3 has 15 residues. The CDR3 nucleotides read TGTGCCAGCAGCTCCCTGGACTCCGGGTCCTACGAGCAGTACTTC. Translated: CASSSLDSGSYEQYF.

This chain connects TRBV11-3 to TRBJ1-4; 10 bases agree with TRBD1. There are 18 residues in the CDR3. Germline V CDR1 and CDR2: SGHNT, YENEEA. Losses at the gene ends were 1 base for V and 8 bases for J; bases not matched to a gene: 13. The CDR3 nucleotides are TGTGCCAGCAGCTTAGTACACCCACCCCGGGACAGGGGAGAAAAACTGTTTTTT. As protein: CASSLVHPPRDRGEKLFF. Full variable domain (missing parts from reference TRBV11-3 and TRBJ1-4): EAGVVQSPRYKIIEKKQPVAFWCNPISGHNTLYWYLQNLGQGPELLIRYENEEAVDDSQLPKDRFSAERLKGVDSTLKIQPAELGDSAVYLCASSLVHPPRDRGEKLFFGSGTQLSVL.

V is TRBV7-2 and J is TRBJ1-1; D is ambiguous. Per the germline V gene, CDR1 is SGHTA and CDR2 is FQGNSA. The CDR3 loop spans 13 amino acids. V shed 2 bases and J shed 8 bases, with 12 bases lying between them. The CDR3 DNA reads as TGTGCCAGCAGCTTATCGGCAACAGTGGAAGCTTTCTTT. Residues: CASSLSATVEAFF.

The gene calls are TRBV19 and TRBJ2-5, with 11 bases aligning to TRBD2. Unmatched junction bases numbered 2, after V lost 2 bases and J lost 3 bases. Germline assignment: CDR1 LNHDA and CDR2 SQIVND (reference sequence). The CDR3 runs 15 residues. The DNA of the CDR3 is TGTGCCAGTAGTATAACACTAGCGGGGGAAGAGACCCAGTACTTC. Its protein product is CASSITLAGEETQYF.

The chain combines TRBV25-1 with TRBJ1-4, with 8 bases fitting TRBD1. Germline V gene sequence: CDR1 MGHDK, CDR2 SYGVNS. Losses at the gene ends were 6 bases for V and 8 bases for J; bases not matched to a gene: 8. The CDR3 has 14 residues. In DNA form, the CDR3 reads TGTGCCAGCAGGGACAGGGTGAATGGGGAAAAACTGTTTTTT. This encodes CASRDRVNGEKLFF.

The J gene is TRBJ1-5, the V gene TRBV27, with D tentatively TRBD1 (5 bases). Germline V gene lookup returns CDR1 MNHEY and CDR2 SMNVEV (reference sequence). Trimming stripped 5 bases from V and 4 bases from J, with 15 bases between. This CDR3 is 15 amino acids long. The CDR3 DNA reads TGTGCCAGCAGTCCCAATCTACAGGAAAATCAGCCCCAGCATTTT. Translated, it gives CASSPNLQENQPQHF.

The rearrangement uses TRBV6-5 and TRBJ2-1, with D perhaps matching TRBD2 (6 bases). Trimming took 4 bases from V and 12 from J, leaving 10 bases between them. The CDR3 has 11 amino acids. Germline CDR1 and CDR2: MNHEY and SVGAGI. The CDR3 spells CASSSSSVQFF. The CDR3 nucleotides read TGTGCCAGCAGTTCCTCTAGCGTGCAGTTCTTC.

This sequence joins TRBV9 and TRBJ1-3; D might be TRBD1 (5 bases). V was clipped by 0 bases and J by 1 base, with 11 bases between them. The germline V gene encodes CDR1 SGDLS and CDR2 YYNGEE. This CDR3 comprises 16 residues. The CDR3 loop is CASSVAGQGSGNTIYF. The CDR3 coding sequence is TGTGCCAGCAGCGTAGCTGGGCAGGGATCTGGAAACACCATATATTTT.

V gene TRBV6-5 combines with J gene TRBJ1-1; D perhaps matches TRBD1 (5 bases). Germline CDR1 MNHEY, CDR2 SVGAGI. Trimming shortened V by 3 bases and J by 4 bases, and 12 bases separated the two germline ends. CDR3 length equals 14 residues. The CDR3 coding sequence is TGTGCCAGCAGTTATCATACAGGAAGCACTGAAGCTTTCTTT. Its translation: CASSYHTGSTEAFF.

V and J are TRBV2 and TRBJ1-6; 7 bases line up with TRBD1. Germline V CDR1 and CDR2: SNHLY, FYNNEI. CDR3 length equals 14 residues. After removal of 3 bases from V and 9 bases from J, the junction contained 5 bases not matched to a gene. As DNA, the CDR3 is TGTGCCAGCAGTGACAGGGGGTACGGTTCACCCCTCCACTTT. Translation: CASSDRGYGSPLHF.

V gene TRBV5-6 combines with J gene TRBJ2-7; the match to TRBD1 covers 7 bases. The J segment lost 4 bases and the V segment lost 2 bases, leaving 3 bases of the junction unmatched. Germline V lookup: CDR1 SGHDT, CDR2 YYEEEE. The CDR3 loop spans 13 amino acids. CDR3 DNA sequence: TGTGCCAGCAGCTTACAGGGGATATACGAGCAGTACTTC. It is translated as CASSLQGIYEQYF.

The chain has TRBV11-2 and TRBJ2-7; possibly TRBD2 for D (5 bases). Trimming shortened V by 6 bases and J by 2 bases, and 11 bases separated the two germline ends. CDR3 size: 13 residues. Per the germline V gene, CDR1 is SGHAT and CDR2 is FQNNGV. CDR3 sequence: CASSGLLTYEQYF. DNA of the CDR3: TGTGCCAGCAGTGGACTGCTTACCTACGAGCAGTACTTC.

The chain combines TRBV11-2 with TRBJ2-7, with TRBD1 identical over 8 bases. The germline V gene encodes CDR1 SGHAT and CDR2 FQNNGV. J was trimmed by 1 base and V by 5 bases; bases with no gene match: 7. This CDR3 region has 15 residues. The CDR3, as DNA: TGTGCCAGCAGCGTCACAGGGGGTGATTCCTACGAGCAGTACTTC. This sequence encodes CASSVTGGDSYEQYF.

The chain carries TRBV6-2 or TRBV6-3 and TRBJ2-3, with a tentative D call TRBD1 (6 bases). The CDR3 extends over 15 amino acids. In germline, CDR1 is MNHEY, CDR2 SVGEGT. V was pared by 6 bases and J by 3 bases, with 16 bases between. The CDR3 DNA is TGTGCCAGCAGCCCCCGGGACATAGGAACAGATACGCAGTATTTT. As protein: CASSPRDIGTDTQYF.

The chain joins TRBV11-2 to TRBJ1-6; TRBD1 aligns across 8 bases. CDR1 is SGHAT and CDR2 is FQNNGV in the germline V gene. The junction had 6 bases not matched to a gene; V was cut back by 1 base and J by 10 bases. This CDR3 has 15 amino acids. CDR3 bases: TGTGCCAGCAGCTTAGGGGGCAGGGGGCAATCACCCCTCCACTTT. Amino acid sequence: CASSLGGRGQSPLHF.

This chain links TRBV4-1 with TRBJ1-4, with TRBD1 as a possible D gene (6 bases). The CDR3 spans 15 residues. V lost 4 bases to trimming and J lost 4 bases, with 13 bases between them. Germline-derived CDR1 and CDR2 are MGHRA and YSYEKL. The CDR3 here is CASSLNGDINEKLFF. CDR3 bases: TGCGCCAGCAGCCTTAACGGGGACATTAATGAAAAACTGTTTTTT.

The chain uses TRBV6-6 and TRBJ2-1; D remains unclear. The CDR3 runs to 15 residues. Germline loops: CDR1 MNHNY, CDR2 SVGAGI (reference sequence). V was pared by 0 bases and J by 0 bases, with 6 bases between. The CDR3 region is CASSYSLSSYNEQFF. CDR3 in DNA: TGTGCCAGCAGTTACTCACTGAGCTCCTACAATGAGCAGTTCTTC.

The J gene is TRBJ2-6, the V gene TRBV6-4; D call uncertain. The germline V gene has CDR1 MRHNA and CDR2 SNTAGT. Trimming removed 3 bases at V and 0 bases at J, with 12 bases between. The CDR3 runs to 17 residues. CDR3 amino acids: CASSERLTGSGANVLTF. The CDR3 region has the DNA TGTGCCAGCAGTGAACGCCTGACGGGCTCTGGGGCCAACGTCCTGACTTTC.

J is TRBJ2-7 and V is TRBV5-3; no clear D gene. TRBV5-3 is placed among ORFs of uncertain function. There are 12 residues in the CDR3. Trimming took off 1 base at V and 4 bases at J, with 6 bases between the two ends. DNA of the CDR3: TGTGCCAGAAGCTTGTCGAGTTACGAGCAGTACTTC. Its protein is CARSLSSYEQYF.

J is TRBJ2-2 and V is TRBV19; TRBD1 matches at 9 bases. The CDR3 consists of 17 residues. Looked up from germline, CDR1 is LNHDA and CDR2 is SQIVND (reference sequence). The V gene end was trimmed by 6 bases and the J gene end by 4 bases; junction bases not matched to a gene: 12. DNA for the CDR3: TGTGCCAGTAGGGCACAGGGGGCCGGGATCTCCACCGGGGAGCTGTTTTTT. This gives the protein CASRAQGAGISTGELFF.